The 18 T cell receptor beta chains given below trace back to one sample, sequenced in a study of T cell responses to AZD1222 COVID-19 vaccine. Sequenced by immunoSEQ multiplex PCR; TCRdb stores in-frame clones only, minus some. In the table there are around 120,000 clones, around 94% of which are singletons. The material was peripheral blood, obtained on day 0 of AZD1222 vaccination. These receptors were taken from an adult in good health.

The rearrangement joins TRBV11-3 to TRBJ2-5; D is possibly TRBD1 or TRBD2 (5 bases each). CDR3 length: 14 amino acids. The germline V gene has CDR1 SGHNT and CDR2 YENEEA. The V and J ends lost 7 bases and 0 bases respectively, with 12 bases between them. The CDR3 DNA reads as TGTGCCAGCACACCCGGGGCGTACCAAGAGACCCAGTACTTC. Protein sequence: CASTPGAYQETQYF.

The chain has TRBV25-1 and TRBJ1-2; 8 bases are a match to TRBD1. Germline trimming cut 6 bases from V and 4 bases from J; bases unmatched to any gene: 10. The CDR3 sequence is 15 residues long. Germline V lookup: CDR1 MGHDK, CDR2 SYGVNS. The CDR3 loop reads CASRGEGQALYGYTF. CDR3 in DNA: TGTGCCAGCAGGGGTGAGGGACAGGCCCTCTATGGCTACACCTTC.

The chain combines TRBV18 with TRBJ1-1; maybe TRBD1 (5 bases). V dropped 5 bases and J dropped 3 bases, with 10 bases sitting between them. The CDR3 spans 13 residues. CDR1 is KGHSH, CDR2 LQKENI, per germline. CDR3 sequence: CASSADSYTEAFF. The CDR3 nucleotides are TGTGCCAGCTCAGCCGACAGTTACACTGAAGCTTTCTTT.

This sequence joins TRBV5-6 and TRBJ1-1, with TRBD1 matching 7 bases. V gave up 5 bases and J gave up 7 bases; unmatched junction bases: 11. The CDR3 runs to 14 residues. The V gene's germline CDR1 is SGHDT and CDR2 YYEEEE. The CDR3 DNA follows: TGTGCCAGCAGAAACAGGGGAGGAGTGGATGAAGCTTTCTTT. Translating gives CASRNRGGVDEAFF.

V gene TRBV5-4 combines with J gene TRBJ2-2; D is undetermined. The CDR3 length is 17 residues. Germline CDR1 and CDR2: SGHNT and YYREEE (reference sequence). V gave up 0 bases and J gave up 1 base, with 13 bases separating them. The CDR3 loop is CASSLASAIWNTGELFF. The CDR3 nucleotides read TGTGCCAGCAGCTTGGCCTCAGCGATATGGAACACCGGGGAGCTGTTTTTT.

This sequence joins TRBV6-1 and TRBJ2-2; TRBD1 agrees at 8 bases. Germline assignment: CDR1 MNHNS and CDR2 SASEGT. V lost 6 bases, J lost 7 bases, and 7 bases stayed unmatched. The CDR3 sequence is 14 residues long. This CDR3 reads CASSPRDRNGELFF. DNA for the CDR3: TGTGCCAGCAGCCCCCGGGACAGGAACGGGGAGCTGTTTTTT.

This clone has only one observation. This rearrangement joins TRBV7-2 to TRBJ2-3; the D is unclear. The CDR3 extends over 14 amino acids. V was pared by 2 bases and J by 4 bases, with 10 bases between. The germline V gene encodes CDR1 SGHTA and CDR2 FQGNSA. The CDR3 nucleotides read TGTGCCAGCAGCTTACGAGGCTCGGCAGATACGCAGTATTTT. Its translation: CASSLRGSADTQYF.

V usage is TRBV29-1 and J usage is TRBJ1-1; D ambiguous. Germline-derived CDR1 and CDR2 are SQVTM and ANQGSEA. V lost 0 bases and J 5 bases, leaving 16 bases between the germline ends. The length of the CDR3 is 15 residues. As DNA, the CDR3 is TGCAGCGTTGAAGATCATCTCGAGGGTTATACTGAAGCTTTCTTT. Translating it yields CSVEDHLEGYTEAFF.

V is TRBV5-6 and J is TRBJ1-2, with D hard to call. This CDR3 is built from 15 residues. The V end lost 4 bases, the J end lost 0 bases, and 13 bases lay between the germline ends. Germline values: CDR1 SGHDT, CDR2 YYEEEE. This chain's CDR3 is CASSLAEVTNYGYTF. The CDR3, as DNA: TGTGCCAGCAGCCTGGCGGAAGTTACTAACTATGGCTACACCTTC.

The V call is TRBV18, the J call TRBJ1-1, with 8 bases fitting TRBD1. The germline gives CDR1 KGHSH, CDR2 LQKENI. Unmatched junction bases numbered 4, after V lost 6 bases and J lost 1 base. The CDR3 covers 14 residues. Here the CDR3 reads CASSSGGPNTEAFF. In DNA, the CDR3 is TGTGCCAGCTCTTCAGGGGGCCCGAACACTGAAGCTTTCTTT.

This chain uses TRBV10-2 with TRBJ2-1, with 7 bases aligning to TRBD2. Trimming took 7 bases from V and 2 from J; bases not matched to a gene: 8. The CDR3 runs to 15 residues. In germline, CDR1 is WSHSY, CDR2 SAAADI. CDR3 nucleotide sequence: TGCGCCAGCAATCAAGCGGGACCAGCCTACAATGAGCAGTTCTTC. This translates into CASNQAGPAYNEQFF.

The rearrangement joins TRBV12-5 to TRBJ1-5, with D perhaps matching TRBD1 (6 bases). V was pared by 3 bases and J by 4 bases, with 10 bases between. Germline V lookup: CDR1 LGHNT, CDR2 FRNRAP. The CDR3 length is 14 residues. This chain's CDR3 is CASGLDRRNQPQHF. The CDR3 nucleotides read TGTGCTAGTGGTTTAGACAGGAGAAATCAGCCCCAGCATTTT.

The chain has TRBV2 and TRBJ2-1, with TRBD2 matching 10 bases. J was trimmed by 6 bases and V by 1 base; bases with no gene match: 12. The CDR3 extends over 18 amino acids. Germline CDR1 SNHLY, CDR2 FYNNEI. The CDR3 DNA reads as TGTGCCAGCAGTGAAGAGAGTGAGCTAGCGGGAGTTTTCAATGAGCAGTTCTTC. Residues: CASSEESELAGVFNEQFF.

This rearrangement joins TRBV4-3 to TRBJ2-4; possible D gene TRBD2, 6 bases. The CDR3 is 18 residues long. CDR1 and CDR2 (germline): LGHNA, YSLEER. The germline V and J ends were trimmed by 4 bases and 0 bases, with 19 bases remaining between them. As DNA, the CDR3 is TGCGCCAGCAGCCGTTTCTCAAAGGGACTCCGAGCCAAAAACATTCAGTACTTC. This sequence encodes CASSRFSKGLRAKNIQYF.

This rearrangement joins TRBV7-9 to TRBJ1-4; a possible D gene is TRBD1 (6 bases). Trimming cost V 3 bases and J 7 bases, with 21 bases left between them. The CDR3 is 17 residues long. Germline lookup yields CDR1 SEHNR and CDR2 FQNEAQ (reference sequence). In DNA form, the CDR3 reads TGTGCCAGCAGCTTGGGACAAGCGGGGAGAGGGTCTGAAAAACTGTTTTTT. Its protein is CASSLGQAGRGSEKLFF.

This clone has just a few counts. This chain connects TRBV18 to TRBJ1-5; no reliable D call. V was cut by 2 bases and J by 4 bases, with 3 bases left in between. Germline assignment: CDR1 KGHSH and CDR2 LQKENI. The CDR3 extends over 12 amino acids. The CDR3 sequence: CASSPINQPQHF. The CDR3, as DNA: TGTGCCAGCTCACCAATAAATCAGCCCCAGCATTTT.

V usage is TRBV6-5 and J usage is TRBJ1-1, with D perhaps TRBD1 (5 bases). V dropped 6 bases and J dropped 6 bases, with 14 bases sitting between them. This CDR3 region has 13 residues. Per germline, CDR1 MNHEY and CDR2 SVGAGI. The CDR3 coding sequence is TGTGCCAGCAGATATCAGGGTTCAGCTGAAGCTTTCTTT. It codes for CASRYQGSAEAFF.

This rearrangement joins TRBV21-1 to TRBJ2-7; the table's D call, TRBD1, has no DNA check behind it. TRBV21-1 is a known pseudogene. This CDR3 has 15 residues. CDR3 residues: CASSGRTGKSYEQYF. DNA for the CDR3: TGTGCCAGCAGCGGCCGGACAGGCAAAAGTTACGAGCAGTACTTC.